Sequencing of this TCR beta chain was carried out in a study of CD8+CD57+ T cells in acquired aplastic anemia (dated by TCRdb to 2016 to 2018). Study-wide context: On average, sorted CD4+ and CD8+ cells yielded 2.5 to 3.5 ug of extracted DNA, with a range of roughly 0.18 to 30 ug. Healthy donor samples averaged roughly 9.9 million reads for CD4+ and fewer than 12 million for CD8+ cells. Results and caveats for the whole study, not just this receptor: No significant difference in CD8+ Simpson's diversity was found between patients and healthy controls (P=0.060). About 30 CD8+ CDR3 sequences were found in both patients and controls but appeared to be highly expressed in patients and within the immunodominant clones of the patients.

Regarding this clonotype: No antigen is known for it. At one end the junction does not follow the germline gene, possibly because of a read error.

Genomic DNA was used as template for profiling of TCR beta VDJ combinations and CDR3 sequences. An Illumina HiSeq 2000 was used for TCR repertoire sequencing. Concerning the study's data processing: TRBV/TRBJ rearrangement plots, CDR3 size and DJ length profiles, and Simpson's diversity index were used to evaluate the repertoires. The most abundant DNA sequence in the deep sequencing data was defined as the immunodominant clone. CDR3 amino acid sequences were checked for sharing across subjects and were also compared against the VDJdb database and published repertoires. Clones were called with MiXCR by TCRdb after fastp trimmed the public reads at Q25, and only in-frame beta chains were retained. Rows with a matching CDR3 protein are joined into one entry that keeps the most common DNA and genes. TCRdb, not the authors, supplied the V and J calls. The sample has around 130,000 distinct CDR3 sequences on record, 48% of them singletons. Roughly 2.6% of the sample is taken by the ten largest.

In this study, sorted CD4+ and CD8+ T cells from the blood of healthy subjects and of severe aplastic anemia patients had their TCR repertoires deep-sequenced. Ficoll-Paque density gradient centrifugation was used to isolate peripheral blood mononuclear cells. CD4+ and CD8+ T cells were sorted by FACS or magnetic beads before DNA extraction. This receptor was taken from a human donor in good health, serving as a control. Specimen: sorted CD4+, CD8+, or CD8+CD57+ T cells (not recorded which) from PBMCs.

CDR3 region: CASSLDRNPNQPQHF. The DNA is TGTGCCAGCTCACTCGACCGGAATCCCAATCAGCCCCAGCACTTT. The rearrangement joined TRBV18 to TRBJ1-5; no D gene can be assigned with confidence. CDR3 length: 15 amino acids, cysteine to phenylalanine. Left in the record is the CDR3 DNA by itself, 45 bases read in frame from the first base. The germline V gene yields KGHSH for CDR1 and LQKENI for CDR2.